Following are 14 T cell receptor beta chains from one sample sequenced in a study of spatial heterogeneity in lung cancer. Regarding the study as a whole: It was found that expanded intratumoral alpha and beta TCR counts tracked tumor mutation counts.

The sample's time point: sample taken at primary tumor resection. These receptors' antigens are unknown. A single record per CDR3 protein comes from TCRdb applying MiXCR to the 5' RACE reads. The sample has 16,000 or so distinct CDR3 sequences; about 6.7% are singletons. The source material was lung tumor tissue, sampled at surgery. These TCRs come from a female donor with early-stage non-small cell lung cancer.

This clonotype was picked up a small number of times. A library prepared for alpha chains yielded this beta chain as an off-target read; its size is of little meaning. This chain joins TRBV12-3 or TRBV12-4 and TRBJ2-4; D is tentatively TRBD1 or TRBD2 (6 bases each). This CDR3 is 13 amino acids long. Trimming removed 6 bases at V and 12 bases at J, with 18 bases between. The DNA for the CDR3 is TGTGCCAGCAGCCTTAACTCGGGGGCGGCTCAGTACTTC. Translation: CASSLNSGAAQYF.

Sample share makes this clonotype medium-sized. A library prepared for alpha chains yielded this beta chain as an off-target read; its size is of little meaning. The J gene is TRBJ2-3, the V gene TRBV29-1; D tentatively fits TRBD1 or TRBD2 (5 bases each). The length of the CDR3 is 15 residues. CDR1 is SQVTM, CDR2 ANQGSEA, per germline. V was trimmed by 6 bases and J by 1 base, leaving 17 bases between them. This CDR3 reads CSVTRQGEGTDTQYF. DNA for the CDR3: TGCAGCGTAACGCGGCAGGGAGAGGGCACAGATACGCAGTATTTT.

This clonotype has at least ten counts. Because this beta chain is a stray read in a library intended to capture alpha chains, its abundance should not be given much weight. CDR3 DNA: TGTGCCAGCAGCTCTCTTTTTAGCTACACCTTC. This gives the protein CASSSLFSYTF. This sequence joins TRBV11-2 and TRBJ1-2; D is undetermined. Trimming pared 4 bases from V and 9 bases from J, leaving 9 bases between. There are 11 residues in the CDR3. Germline CDR1 is SGHAT and CDR2 is FQNNGV.

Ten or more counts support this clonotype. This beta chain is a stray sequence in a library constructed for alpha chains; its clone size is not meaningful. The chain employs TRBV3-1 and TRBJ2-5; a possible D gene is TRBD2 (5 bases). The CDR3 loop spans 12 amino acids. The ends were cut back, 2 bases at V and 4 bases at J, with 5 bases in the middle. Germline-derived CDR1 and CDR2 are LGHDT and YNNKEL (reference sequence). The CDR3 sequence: CASSQRGETQYF. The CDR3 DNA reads TGTGCCAGCAGCCAACGGGGAGAGACCCAGTACTTC.

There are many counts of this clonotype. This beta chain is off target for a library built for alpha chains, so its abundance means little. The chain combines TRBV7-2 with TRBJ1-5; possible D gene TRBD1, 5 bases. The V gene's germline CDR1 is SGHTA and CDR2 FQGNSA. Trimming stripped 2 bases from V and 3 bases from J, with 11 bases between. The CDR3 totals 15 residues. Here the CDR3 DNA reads TGTGCCAGCAGCTTAAGGCAGGGACCCAATCAGCCCCAGCATTTT. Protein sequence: CASSLRQGPNQPQHF. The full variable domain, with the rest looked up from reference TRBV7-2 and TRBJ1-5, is GAGVSQSPSNKVTEKGKDVELRCDPISGHTALYWYRQSLGQGLEFLIYFQGNSAPDKSGLPSDRFSAERTGGSVSTLTIQRTQQEDSAVYLCASSLRQGPNQPQHFGDGTRLSIL.

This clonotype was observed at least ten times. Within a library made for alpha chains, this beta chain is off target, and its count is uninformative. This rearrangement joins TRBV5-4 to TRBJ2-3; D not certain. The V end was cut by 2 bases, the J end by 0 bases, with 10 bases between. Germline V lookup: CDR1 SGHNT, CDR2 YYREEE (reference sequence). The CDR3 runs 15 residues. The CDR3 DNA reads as TGTGCCAGCAGCTTTTCAGGAGCTAGCACAGATACGCAGTATTTT. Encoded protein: CASSFSGASTDTQYF.

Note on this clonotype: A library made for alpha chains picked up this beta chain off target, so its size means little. The CDR3 sequence: CASSLRQGANYGYTF. The CDR3 DNA sequence: TGTGCCAGCAGCTTGCGACAGGGGGCGAACTATGGCTACACCTTC. This chain joins TRBV7-2 and TRBJ1-2; 10 bases align to TRBD1. The V gene end was trimmed by 3 bases and the J gene end by 2 bases; junction bases not matched to a gene: 3. Germline CDR1 and CDR2: SGHTA and FQGNSA. This CDR3 is built from 15 residues.

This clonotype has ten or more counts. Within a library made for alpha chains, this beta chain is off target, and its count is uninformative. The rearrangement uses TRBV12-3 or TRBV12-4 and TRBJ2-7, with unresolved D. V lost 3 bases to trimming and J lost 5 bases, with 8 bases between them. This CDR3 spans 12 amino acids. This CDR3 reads CASSFPQNEQYF. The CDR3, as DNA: TGTGCCAGCAGTTTCCCCCAGAACGAGCAGTACTTC.

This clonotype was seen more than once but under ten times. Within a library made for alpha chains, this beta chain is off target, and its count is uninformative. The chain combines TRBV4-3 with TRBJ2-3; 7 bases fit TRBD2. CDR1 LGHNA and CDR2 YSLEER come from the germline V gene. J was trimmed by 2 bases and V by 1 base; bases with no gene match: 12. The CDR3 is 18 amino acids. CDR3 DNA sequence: TGCGCCAGCAGCCAAGCCTCTTCCGGAGCGGGATACACAGATACGCAGTATTTT. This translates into CASSQASSGAGYTDTQYF.

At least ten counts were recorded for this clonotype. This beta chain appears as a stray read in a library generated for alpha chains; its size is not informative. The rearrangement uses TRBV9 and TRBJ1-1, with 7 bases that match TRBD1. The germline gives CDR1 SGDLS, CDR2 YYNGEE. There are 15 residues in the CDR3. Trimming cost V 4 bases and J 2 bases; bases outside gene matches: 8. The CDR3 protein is CASSPTGRRNTEAFF. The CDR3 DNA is TGTGCCAGCAGCCCGACAGGGCGTCGTAACACTGAAGCTTTCTTT.

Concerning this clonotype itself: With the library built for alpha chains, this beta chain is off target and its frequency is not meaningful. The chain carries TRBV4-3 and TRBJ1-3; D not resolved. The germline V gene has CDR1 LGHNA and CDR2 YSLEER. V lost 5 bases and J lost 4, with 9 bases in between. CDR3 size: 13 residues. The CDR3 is CASSREFGNTIYF. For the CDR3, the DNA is TGCGCCAGCAGCAGGGAATTCGGAAACACCATATATTTT.

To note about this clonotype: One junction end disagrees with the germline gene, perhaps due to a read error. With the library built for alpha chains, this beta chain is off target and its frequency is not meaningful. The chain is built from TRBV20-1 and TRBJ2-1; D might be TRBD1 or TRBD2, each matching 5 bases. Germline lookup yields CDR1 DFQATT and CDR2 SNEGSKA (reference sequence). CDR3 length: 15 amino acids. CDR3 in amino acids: CNDRPGTSSDNEQFF. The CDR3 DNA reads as TGCAATGACCGCCCCGGGACCTCCTCCGACAATGAGCAGTTCTTC.

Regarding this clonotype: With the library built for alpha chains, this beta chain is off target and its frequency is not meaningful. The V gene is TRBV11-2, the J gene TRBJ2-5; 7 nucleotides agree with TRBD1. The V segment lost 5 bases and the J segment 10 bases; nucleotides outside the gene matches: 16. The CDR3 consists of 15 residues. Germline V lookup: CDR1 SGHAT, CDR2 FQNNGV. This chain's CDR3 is CASSIITGAATDQYF. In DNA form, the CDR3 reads TGTGCCAGCAGCATAATAACAGGGGCCGCCACGGACCAGTACTTC.

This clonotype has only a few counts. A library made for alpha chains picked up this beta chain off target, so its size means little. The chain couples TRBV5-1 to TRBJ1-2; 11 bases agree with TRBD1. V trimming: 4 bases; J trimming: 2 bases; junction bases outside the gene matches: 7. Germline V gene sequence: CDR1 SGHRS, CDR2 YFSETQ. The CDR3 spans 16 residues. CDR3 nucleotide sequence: TGCGCCAGCAGCCTTGGACAGGGGGCATCCAACTATGGCTACACCTTC. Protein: CASSLGQGASNYGYTF.